This T cell receptor beta chain was identified during a study of T cell responses to AZD1222 COVID-19 vaccine. About the study: Whether given at about 4 or about 12 weeks, second doses were pooled. Study-wide results and limits: Samples come after the peak T cell response, not at day 14. Breadth and depth of Spike-specific TCRs rose after two AZD1222 doses. At study baseline, merely five or six AZD1222 recipients were seropositive.

The CDR3 is made up of 16 amino acids. Trimming took 1 base from V and 6 from J, leaving 18 bases between them. Germline V CDR1 and CDR2: KGHSH, LQKENI. Regarding this clone: Its antigen is still unknown.

TCRdb's table, derived via immunoSEQ multiplex PCR, lists solely in-frame clones and lacks some. The sample records 84,000 or so clones, around nine tenths being singletons. This clonotype was sampled from an adult in good health. The sequences come from peripheral blood, collected on day 0 of AZD1222 vaccination. V is TRBV18 and J is TRBJ1-1, with D hard to call. The CDR3 region is CASSPLPPPGAPEAFF. The CDR3 DNA reads as TGTGCCAGCTCACCACTTCCTCCCCCGGGCGCCCCTGAAGCTTTCTTT.